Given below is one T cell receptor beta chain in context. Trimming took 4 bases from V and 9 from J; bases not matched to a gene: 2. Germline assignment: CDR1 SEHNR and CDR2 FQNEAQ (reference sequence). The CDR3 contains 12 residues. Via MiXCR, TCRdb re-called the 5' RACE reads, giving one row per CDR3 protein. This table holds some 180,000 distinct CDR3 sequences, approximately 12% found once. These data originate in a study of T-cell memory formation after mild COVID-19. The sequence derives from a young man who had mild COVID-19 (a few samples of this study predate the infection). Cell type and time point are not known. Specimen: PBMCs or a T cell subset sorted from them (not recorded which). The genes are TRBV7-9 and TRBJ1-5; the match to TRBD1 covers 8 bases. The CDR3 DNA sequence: TGTGCCAGCAGCTCTCAGGGGGCGCCCCAGCATTTT. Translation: CASSSQGAPQHF.